Following are 2 T cell receptor beta chains from one sample sequenced in a study of OX40 agonist ivuxolimab in advanced cancers. Sequencing used immunoSEQ multiplex PCR; TCRdb keeps in-frame clones, though not all of them. Among around 25,000 clones listed, approximately 81% were seen once. Sequenced here: CD4+ or CD8+ T cells sorted from blood, sampled in a trial of the OX40 agonist ivuxolimab. The origin of the receptors is an adult with an advanced solid tumor such as melanoma, head and neck, liver or kidney cancer.

DNA for the CDR3: TGTGCCAGTAGTCCTTGGCTAGGGAATGAGCAGTTCTTC. Translating it yields CASSPWLGNEQFF. This rearrangement joins TRBV19 to TRBJ2-1; D is undetermined. Trimming left V 5 bases short and J 7 bases short, with 12 bases between. CDR3 length: 13 amino acids. Germline CDR1 is LNHDA and CDR2 is SQIVND (reference sequence). The whole variable domain, filled in from reference TRBV19 and TRBJ2-1, reads DGGITQSPKYLFRKEGQNVTLSCEQNLNHDAMYWYRQDPGQGLRLIYYSQIVNDFQKGDIAEGYSVSREKKESFPLTVTSAQKNPTAFYLCASSPWLGNEQFFGPGTRLTVL.

The chain has TRBV7-3 and TRBJ2-5; D is ambiguous. The CDR3 sequence is 15 residues long. The germline gives CDR1 SGHTA, CDR2 FQGTGA. V was shortened by 2 bases and J by 0 bases, with 10 bases between the two germline ends. CDR3 loop: CASSLFQDYQETQYF. CDR3 coding DNA: TGTGCCAGCAGCTTATTTCAGGATTACCAAGAGACCCAGTACTTC.